These 27 T cell receptor beta chains share one sample of origin, sequenced in a study of response to subunit inactivated influenza vaccine. TCRdb recomputed calls from the RT-PCR reads with MiXCR, one row per CDR3 protein. This sample has some 520,000 distinct CDR3 sequences, with 16% found just once. Sequenced material: CD4+ T cells sorted from PBMCs, taken 23 to 25 months after vaccination. Receptor source: a man aged 45 to 75 who received an inactivated influenza vaccine.

The chain recombines TRBV2 with TRBJ2-1, with 9 bases fitting TRBD2. This CDR3 is 16 amino acids long. The junction had 12 bases not matched to a gene; V was cut back by 7 bases and J by 5 bases. Germline loops: CDR1 SNHLY, CDR2 FYNNEI. The CDR3 region is CASTIFGLAGNNEQFF. In DNA, the CDR3 is TGTGCCAGCACCATCTTTGGGCTAGCGGGAAACAATGAGCAGTTCTTC.

The chain employs TRBV6-6 and TRBJ2-1; D possibly uses TRBD1 or TRBD2 (5 bases each). Trimming pared 5 bases from V and 5 bases from J, leaving 10 bases between. The CDR3 loop spans 13 amino acids. Germline lookup yields CDR1 MNHNY and CDR2 SVGAGI (reference sequence). CDR3 DNA: TGTGCCAGCAGTGGGGGACCCAACAATGAGCAGTTCTTC. It codes for CASSGGPNNEQFF.

For this clonotype: A read error may account for a junction end that differs from germline. This CDR3 reads CASSFLEMQGETRYF. Here the CDR3 DNA reads TGCGCCAGCAGTTTTCTAGAAATGCAAGGAGAGACCCGGTACTTC. The chain recombines TRBV5-1 with TRBJ2-5; D is uncertain. The CDR3 totals 15 residues. Germline CDR1 SGHRS, CDR2 YFSETQ. Looking up the rest from reference TRBV5-1 and TRBJ2-5 gives the full variable domain: KAGVTQTPRYLIKTRGQQVTLSCSPISGHRSVSWYQQTPGQGLQFLFEYFSETQRNKGNFPGRFSGRQFSNSRSEMNVSTLELGDSALYLCASSFLEMQGETRYFGPGTRLLVL.

This clonotype came up a few times. V gene TRBV5-1 combines with J gene TRBJ2-1, with 9 bases matching TRBD2. The CDR3 runs 16 residues. The V gene end was trimmed by 0 bases and the J gene end by 0 bases; junction bases not matched to a gene: 1. CDR1 and CDR2 (germline): SGHRS, YFSETQ. The CDR3 sequence is CASSLEAGGSYNEQFF. CDR3 nucleotide sequence: TGCGCCAGCAGCTTGGAAGCGGGAGGCTCCTACAATGAGCAGTTCTTC.

The rearrangement joins TRBV5-1 to TRBJ1-6, with 8 positions matching TRBD1. CDR3 size: 16 residues. V lost 4 bases, J lost 3 bases, and 6 bases stayed unmatched. The V gene's germline CDR1 is SGHRS and CDR2 YFSETQ. The CDR3 DNA reads TGCGCCAGCAGCGGAGGGACAGGAGACTATAATTCACCCCTCCACTTT. Translated, it gives CASSGGTGDYNSPLHF. The complete variable domain, with remaining parts taken from reference TRBV5-1 and TRBJ1-6, reads KAGVTQTPRYLIKTRGQQVTLSCSPISGHRSVSWYQQTPGQGLQFLFEYFSETQRNKGNFPGRFSGRQFSNSRSEMNVSTLELGDSALYLCASSGGTGDYNSPLHFGNGTRLTVT.

The CDR3 bases are TGTGCCAGCAGTGAACGTCGGAGGAACACTGAAGCTTTCTTT. As protein: CASSERRRNTEAFF. The V gene is TRBV6-1, the J gene TRBJ1-1; D is unresolved. CDR1 is MNHNS and CDR2 is SASEGT in the germline V gene. The V end was cut by 2 bases, the J end by 1 base, with 8 bases between. The CDR3 loop spans 14 amino acids.

The rearrangement links TRBV7-2 to TRBJ2-7; D is unclear. The germline V and J ends were trimmed by 5 bases and 5 bases, with 19 bases remaining between them. The CDR3 has 15 amino acids. CDR1 and CDR2 from the germline V gene are SGHTA and FQGNSA. CDR3 residues: CASSPSRVRSDEQYF. CDR3 nucleotides: TGTGCCAGCAGCCCCTCAAGGGTCCGGTCCGACGAGCAGTACTTC.

This clonotype was seen only a few times. The chain uses TRBV5-1 and TRBJ2-7; D remains unclear. The germline V gene encodes CDR1 SGHRS and CDR2 YFSETQ. This CDR3 has 14 residues. Trimming stripped 5 bases from V and 0 bases from J, with 12 bases between. This CDR3 is CASRPARTSYEQYF. CDR3 coding DNA: TGCGCCAGCAGACCCGCCAGGACCTCCTACGAGCAGTACTTC.

The genes are TRBV15 and TRBJ2-2; the D gene is possibly TRBD2 (5 bases). Germline lookup yields CDR1 LNHNV and CDR2 YYDKDF (reference sequence). V dropped 9 bases and J dropped 0 bases, with 14 bases sitting between them. The CDR3 sequence is 15 residues long. DNA of the CDR3: TGTGCCACTGGGAGAGACATATCGAACACCGGGGAGCTGTTTTTT. Its protein product is CATGRDISNTGELFF.

This clonotype was seen ten or more times. The chain is built from TRBV7-9 and TRBJ2-5; D gene unclear. Trimming cost V 4 bases and J 6 bases, with 6 bases left between them. The CDR3 loop spans 11 amino acids. Germline assignment: CDR1 SEHNR and CDR2 FQNEAQ (reference sequence). CDR3 loop: CASSSEKTQYF. CDR3 coding DNA: TGTGCCAGCAGCTCCGAAAAGACCCAGTACTTC.

A few counts support this clonotype. This sequence joins TRBV13 and TRBJ2-5, with TRBD2 matching 7 bases. Losses at the gene ends were 2 bases for V and 5 bases for J; bases not matched to a gene: 5. Germline V gene lookup returns CDR1 PRHDT and CDR2 FYEKMQ (reference sequence). There are 14 residues in the CDR3. CDR3 in amino acids: CASSLSIGGETQYF. The CDR3 nucleotides are TGTGCCAGCAGCTTAAGTATCGGGGGGGAGACCCAGTACTTC.

This clonotype was observed at least ten times. The rearrangement uses TRBV5-6 and TRBJ2-1, with D unresolved. Trimming cost V 4 bases and J 5 bases, with 4 bases left between them. There are 11 residues in the CDR3. CDR1 SGHDT and CDR2 YYEEEE come from the germline V gene. The CDR3 DNA reads TGTGCCAGCAGCGTCCACAATGAGCAGTTCTTC. The encoded protein is CASSVHNEQFF.

V and J are TRBV24-1 and TRBJ1-2; tentatively, D is TRBD1 (6 bases). The germline V and J ends were trimmed by 6 bases and 2 bases, with 12 bases remaining between them. The germline CDR1 and CDR2 sequences are KGHDR and SFDVKD. The CDR3 is made up of 14 amino acids. In DNA, the CDR3 is TGTGCCACCAGTCCTGCAGGGGCGAACTATGGCTACACCTTC. Encoded protein: CATSPAGANYGYTF.

The chain has TRBV7-9 and TRBJ2-3; D not resolved. CDR1 and CDR2 from the germline V gene are SEHNR and FQNEAQ (reference sequence). The CDR3 runs to 15 residues. V lost 0 bases and J 5 bases, leaving 12 bases between the germline ends. CDR3 in DNA: TGTGCCAGCAGCTTAGCGTCCGGGTCGATAGATACGCAGTATTTT. Amino acid sequence: CASSLASGSIDTQYF.

In this sample, this clonotype turned up a few times. The V call is TRBV7-2, the J call TRBJ2-5, with 9 bases aligning to TRBD2. The CDR3 runs to 16 residues. CDR1 and CDR2 (germline): SGHTA, FQGNSA. V shed 0 bases and J 2 bases; nucleotides not matched to a gene: 4. CDR3 sequence reads: CASSLATSGPQETQYF. As DNA, the CDR3 is TGTGCCAGCAGCTTAGCTACTAGCGGGCCTCAAGAGACCCAGTACTTC.

The chain has TRBV20-1 and TRBJ2-1; 10 nucleotides match TRBD1. The CDR3 has 15 amino acids. CDR1 is DFQATT and CDR2 is SNEGSKA in the germline V gene (reference sequence). V lost 6 bases and J lost 1; bases outside the gene matches: 6. CDR3 bases: TGCAGTGCCCCCGGACAGGGGGGGTCCTACAATGAGCAGTTCTTC. Amino acid sequence: CSAPGQGGSYNEQFF.

This clonotype was recorded a few times. V usage is TRBV3-1 and J usage is TRBJ1-4; D gene uncertain. The CDR3 is made up of 15 amino acids. The germline V gene encodes CDR1 LGHDT and CDR2 YNNKEL (reference sequence). V lost 3 bases and J 2 bases, leaving 10 bases between the germline ends. The CDR3 DNA reads as TGTGCCAGCAGCCATTTCCCGCAGACTAATGAAAAACTGTTTTTT. Its translation: CASSHFPQTNEKLFF.

This rearrangement joins TRBV29-1 to TRBJ2-5; D not certain. V shed 7 bases and J shed 1 base, with 13 bases lying between them. Germline CDR1 is SQVTM and CDR2 is ANQGSEA. The CDR3 spans 13 residues. The CDR3: CSGRPGSQETQYF. The CDR3 DNA follows: TGCAGCGGCAGGCCCGGTTCCCAAGAGACCCAGTACTTC.

The CDR3: CSVVRDRASYEQYF. CDR3 nucleotides: TGCAGCGTTGTCCGGGACAGGGCCTCCTACGAGCAGTACTTC. J is TRBJ2-7 and V is TRBV29-1; 9 bases match TRBD1. The V gene end was trimmed by 4 bases and the J gene end by 0 bases; junction bases not matched to a gene: 4. This CDR3 is 14 amino acids long. CDR1 and CDR2 from the germline V gene are SQVTM and ANQGSEA.

The V and J genes are TRBV7-9 and TRBJ2-3; 8 bases map to TRBD2. CDR3 size: 17 residues. Unmatched junction bases numbered 9, after V lost 3 bases and J lost 1 base. CDR1 is SEHNR and CDR2 is FQNEAQ in the germline V gene (reference sequence). CDR3 DNA sequence: TGTGCCAGCAGCTTGCGGGGGGTGCGAGAGGGCACAGATACGCAGTATTTT. Translation: CASSLRGVREGTDTQYF. The full variable domain, rest sourced from reference TRBV7-9 and TRBJ2-3, is DTGVSQNPRHKITKRGQNVTFRCDPISEHNRLYWYRQTLGQGPEFLTYFQNEAQLEKSRLLSDRFSAERPKGSFSTLEIQRTEQGDSAMYLCASSLRGVREGTDTQYFGPGTRLTVL.

The V gene is TRBV5-5, the J gene TRBJ1-2, with D tentatively TRBD1 (6 bases). Looked up from germline, CDR1 is SGHKS and CDR2 is YYEKEE (reference sequence). The CDR3 totals 11 residues. The V end lost 4 bases, the J end lost 10 bases, and 11 bases lay between the germline ends. This CDR3 reads CASSRTGFYTF. The CDR3 DNA reads as TGTGCCAGCAGCAGAACAGGGTTCTACACCTTC.

This chain links TRBV20-1 with TRBJ2-2, with a tentative D call TRBD1 (9 bases). The CDR3 covers 17 residues. In germline, CDR1 is DFQATT, CDR2 SNEGSKA (reference sequence). V lost 4 bases, J lost 4 bases, and 22 bases lay in between. The CDR3, as DNA: TGCAGTGCTACCGGGACAGGGTTAGCGGGAATCACCGGGGAGCTGTTTTTT. Amino acids: CSATGTGLAGITGELFF.

In this sample, this clonotype turned up a few times. CDR3 DNA sequence: TGTGCCAGCAGTTTCGAGGGGCGCTTTGAAAAACTGTTTTTT. Translating gives CASSFEGRFEKLFF. This chain uses TRBV12-3 or TRBV12-4 with TRBJ1-4; TRBD1 might be the D (5 bases). The CDR3 contains 14 residues. V was clipped by 3 bases and J by 7 bases, with 12 bases between them.

This clonotype showed up just a few times. The chain employs TRBV19 and TRBJ2-1; D call uncertain. Germline CDR1 and CDR2: LNHDA and SQIVND (reference sequence). This CDR3 has 12 residues. The germline V and J ends were trimmed by 7 bases and 11 bases, with 15 bases remaining between them. In nucleotides, the CDR3 is TGTGCCAGTACTGCCCCCGACCTCAAGCAGTTCTTC. Translating it yields CASTAPDLKQFF. Looking up the rest from reference TRBV19 and TRBJ2-1 gives the full variable domain: DGGITQSPKYLFRKEGQNVTLSCEQNLNHDAMYWYRQDPGQGLRLIYYSQIVNDFQKGDIAEGYSVSREKKESFPLTVTSAQKNPTAFYLCASTAPDLKQFFGPGTRLTVL.

As regards this clonotype: One base away lies a much larger clone, so this may be a sequencing read error. The chain employs TRBV29-1 and TRBJ2-7; TRBD1 aligns across 8 bases. The CDR3 sequence is 13 residues long. Trimming removed 4 bases from V and 5 bases from J; junction bases left unmatched: 7. Germline V gives CDR1 SQVTM, CDR2 ANQGSEA. As DNA, the CDR3 is TGCAGCGTTGCCAAGGACAGGGCGGACGAGCAGTACTTC. Translated: CSVAKDRADEQYF.

This clonotype showed up just once. The chain is built from TRBV7-2 and TRBJ2-7; D gene unclear. Germline CDR1 and CDR2: SGHTA and FQGNSA. V lost 1 base, J lost 0 bases, and 10 bases lay in between. This CDR3 contains 15 residues. The CDR3 DNA reads as TGTGCCAGCAGCTTAGTAGGCGATAGCTCCTACGAGCAGTACTTC. It codes for CASSLVGDSSYEQYF.

V is TRBV9 and J is TRBJ2-7, with D possibly TRBD2 on 5 matching bases. Per germline, CDR1 SGDLS and CDR2 YYNGEE. The CDR3 totals 15 residues. Trimming cost V 3 bases and J 5 bases, with 18 bases left between them. The CDR3 DNA reads as TGTGCCAGCAGCGCCGGACTCGGAAGCATCGACGAGCAGTACTTC. It is translated as CASSAGLGSIDEQYF.